Listed below are T cell receptor beta chains from one sample, sequenced in a study of blood T cell repertoires in COVID-19. Only in-frame clones appear in the TCRdb table, and some are missing; sequencing was by immunoSEQ multiplex PCR. Counted here are 250,000 to 300,000 clones, roughly 85% occurring once; the ten biggest clones make up approximately 5.1%. The specimen sequenced was peripheral blood. Receptors originate from a man in his fifties with active or convalescent COVID-19. Both conserved end residues are trimmed from each CDR3. Fields, in order: CDR3 protein, J gene, CDR3 length, D gene, V gene. A D gene is named only where the DNA matches it firmly.

CDR3aa: ASSYGGGNQPQH; j_gene: TRBJ1-5; len: 12; d_gene: .; v_gene: TRBV6-2/TRBV6-3
CDR3aa: SASQGPRRGGRRYNEQF; j_gene: TRBJ2-1; len: 17; d_gene: TRBD2; v_gene: TRBV20-1
CDR3aa: ASSYGTGDTEAF; j_gene: TRBJ1-1; len: 12; d_gene: TRBD1; v_gene: TRBV3-1/TRBV3-2
CDR3aa: ASSQVRGRGQPQH; j_gene: TRBJ1-5; len: 13; d_gene: TRBD1; v_gene: TRBV4-2
CDR3aa: ASSLDPRRGEKLF; j_gene: TRBJ1-4; len: 13; d_gene: .; v_gene: TRBV7-2
CDR3aa: AWSRGSGANVLT; j_gene: TRBJ2-6; len: 12; d_gene: .; v_gene: TRBV30
CDR3aa: ASSPRAVSYNSPLH; j_gene: TRBJ1-6; len: 14; d_gene: .; v_gene: TRBV5-1
CDR3aa: ASSGSNGGTEAF; j_gene: TRBJ1-1; len: 12; d_gene: .; v_gene: TRBV9
CDR3aa: ASAHRSPYEQF; j_gene: TRBJ2-1; len: 11; d_gene: .; v_gene: TRBV27
CDR3aa: ASSKAGLPYNEQF; j_gene: TRBJ2-1; len: 13; d_gene: .; v_gene: TRBV6-5
CDR3aa: ASSQAAGSDTQY; j_gene: TRBJ2-3; len: 12; d_gene: .; v_gene: TRBV4-2
CDR3aa: ASSWTSGSTDTQY; j_gene: TRBJ2-3; len: 13; d_gene: TRBD2; v_gene: TRBV7-3
CDR3aa: ASSPIAGGRGEQF; j_gene: TRBJ2-1; len: 13; d_gene: TRBD2; v_gene: TRBV3-1/TRBV3-2
CDR3aa: ASTPGTGFSYGYT; j_gene: TRBJ1-2; len: 13; d_gene: TRBD1; v_gene: TRBV6-5
CDR3aa: ASSLVGGQSNQPQH; j_gene: TRBJ1-5; len: 14; d_gene: TRBD1; v_gene: TRBV7-2
CDR3aa: ASRAGNTEAF; j_gene: TRBJ1-1; len: 10; d_gene: .; v_gene: TRBV19
CDR3aa: ASRQDREVSGYT; j_gene: TRBJ1-2; len: 12; d_gene: TRBD1; v_gene: TRBV27
CDR3aa: ASSQDNLGGGKDQPQH; j_gene: TRBJ1-5; len: 16; d_gene: .; v_gene: TRBV3-1/TRBV3-2
CDR3aa: ASAPGTENQPQH; j_gene: TRBJ1-5; len: 12; d_gene: TRBD1; v_gene: TRBV28
CDR3aa: ASSKGSAGLPSSYNEQF; j_gene: TRBJ2-1; len: 17; d_gene: .; v_gene: TRBV21-1
CDR3aa: ASTRDSYEQY; j_gene: TRBJ2-7; len: 10; d_gene: .; v_gene: TRBV28
CDR3aa: ASSQVATARANYGYT; j_gene: TRBJ1-2; len: 15; d_gene: .; v_gene: TRBV4-2
CDR3aa: ASIKQGGGTEAF; j_gene: TRBJ1-1; len: 12; d_gene: .; v_gene: TRBV27
CDR3aa: ASSGQGQETQY; j_gene: TRBJ2-5; len: 11; d_gene: TRBD1; v_gene: TRBV2
CDR3aa: ASSRGTGRVNQPQH; j_gene: TRBJ1-5; len: 14; d_gene: TRBD1; v_gene: TRBV7-2
CDR3aa: ASTSGGSPYNEQF; j_gene: TRBJ2-1; len: 13; d_gene: TRBD2; v_gene: TRBV7-3
CDR3aa: ASSEGRGTQY; j_gene: TRBJ2-5; len: 10; d_gene: .; v_gene: TRBV6-1
CDR3aa: ASSPDLTFSGNTIY; j_gene: TRBJ1-3; len: 14; d_gene: .; v_gene: TRBV27
CDR3aa: ASSPRTGGGSPLH; j_gene: TRBJ1-6; len: 13; d_gene: TRBD1; v_gene: TRBV9
CDR3aa: ASSSTRPARGSTEAF; j_gene: TRBJ1-1; len: 15; d_gene: TRBD1; v_gene: TRBV7-2
CDR3aa: ASIRNTEAF; j_gene: TRBJ1-1; len: 9; d_gene: .; v_gene: TRBV27
CDR3aa: ASSPDPARDTEAF; j_gene: TRBJ1-1; len: 13; d_gene: .; v_gene: TRBV9
CDR3aa: ASSLSGRSHEQY; j_gene: TRBJ2-7; len: 12; d_gene: TRBD2; v_gene: TRBV5-1
CDR3aa: ATSRDARSRLYSYNEQF; j_gene: TRBJ2-1; len: 17; d_gene: .; v_gene: TRBV15
CDR3aa: SATPQETQY; j_gene: TRBJ2-5; len: 9; d_gene: .; v_gene: TRBV29-1
CDR3aa: ASSFSPDWVHTYEQY; j_gene: TRBJ2-7; len: 15; d_gene: .; v_gene: TRBV28
CDR3aa: ASSRGTNTEAF; j_gene: TRBJ1-1; len: 11; d_gene: .; v_gene: TRBV11-2
CDR3aa: ASSLLGRNYEQY; j_gene: TRBJ2-7; len: 12; d_gene: .; v_gene: TRBV5-6
CDR3aa: ASSQDAQTGLAGYNEQF; j_gene: TRBJ2-1; len: 17; d_gene: .; v_gene: TRBV4-2
CDR3aa: ASSLTEGTGELF; j_gene: TRBJ2-2; len: 12; d_gene: .; v_gene: TRBV7-9
CDR3aa: ASSPGTSGSYNEQF; j_gene: TRBJ2-1; len: 14; d_gene: TRBD2; v_gene: TRBV7-3
CDR3aa: ASSSSGAYNEQF; j_gene: TRBJ2-1; len: 12; d_gene: TRBD2; v_gene: TRBV7-8
CDR3aa: ASSLEGRQGRGETQY; j_gene: TRBJ2-5; len: 15; d_gene: TRBD1; v_gene: TRBV5-1
CDR3aa: ASSGTPGGFTDTQY; j_gene: TRBJ2-3; len: 14; d_gene: .; v_gene: TRBV5-1
CDR3aa: AWRVQREQY; j_gene: TRBJ2-7; len: 9; d_gene: .; v_gene: TRBV30
CDR3aa: ASSLGDRGYEQY; j_gene: TRBJ2-7; len: 12; d_gene: TRBD1; v_gene: TRBV5-1
CDR3aa: ASSRDRVLAKNIQY; j_gene: TRBJ2-4; len: 14; d_gene: TRBD1; v_gene: TRBV27
CDR3aa: ASSPTGRGTEAF; j_gene: TRBJ1-1; len: 12; d_gene: .; v_gene: TRBV7-8
CDR3aa: SASDRGPYEQY; j_gene: TRBJ2-7; len: 11; d_gene: TRBD1; v_gene: TRBV20-1
CDR3aa: ASGDTINSPLH; j_gene: TRBJ1-6; len: 11; d_gene: .; v_gene: TRBV12-3/TRBV12-4
CDR3aa: ASSAAPTGRNTIY; j_gene: TRBJ1-3; len: 13; d_gene: TRBD1; v_gene: TRBV9
CDR3aa: ASAQGGAAKNIQY; j_gene: TRBJ2-4; len: 13; d_gene: TRBD1; v_gene: TRBV28
CDR3aa: ASSLDGQTTDTQY; j_gene: TRBJ2-3; len: 13; d_gene: .; v_gene: TRBV5-5
CDR3aa: ASSFQRQTKAF; j_gene: TRBJ1-1; len: 11; d_gene: .; v_gene: TRBV27
CDR3aa: ASSKGTAGEQY; j_gene: TRBJ2-7; len: 11; d_gene: .; v_gene: TRBV21-1
CDR3aa: ASIERSQTGELF; j_gene: TRBJ2-2; len: 12; d_gene: .; v_gene: TRBV2
CDR3aa: ASSPAGGQPQH; j_gene: TRBJ1-5; len: 11; d_gene: .; v_gene: TRBV18